These 31 T cell receptor beta chains came from one sample sequenced in a study of cytomegalovirus exposure and HLA in healthy donors (dated by TCRdb to about 2017). Libraries were built with the immunoSEQ multiplex PCR assay. For the multiplex PCR, a mixture combining 60 forward primers for TCR Vbeta segments and 13 reverse primers for TCR Jbeta segments was used. The source is immuneACCESS, and TCRdb retained only in-frame sequences with V and J called. Part of the clones is not carried over; for the studies checked, unresolved V genes explain less than half of this, and the remainder is unexplained. This sample gives around 170,000 clones in total; 80% of them show up just once. Roughly 6.3% of the sample rests with the top ten. Sequences were obtained from PBMCs. The receptors stem from a man aged 40-50 years in good health and CMV-seropositive.

This clone was seen more than once but under ten times. The same CDR3 is also encoded by other DNA sequences in this sample. The chain combines TRBV7-2 with TRBJ2-5; D remains ambiguous. Per the germline V gene, CDR1 is SGHTA and CDR2 is FQGNSA. This CDR3 has 13 amino acids. The V gene lost 0 bases and the J gene lost 5 bases, with 7 bases spanning the gap. The CDR3 sequence is CASSLARLETQYF. The DNA of the CDR3 is TGTGCCAGCAGCTTAGCGAGGTTGGAGACCCAGTACTTC.

This sequence joins TRBV7-2 and TRBJ2-3, with 8 bases that match TRBD2. This CDR3 comprises 14 residues. Germline loops: CDR1 SGHTA, CDR2 FQGNSA. V shed 1 base and J 5 bases; nucleotides not matched to a gene: 2. Here the CDR3 reads CASSLEGTRDTQYF. The CDR3 nucleotides read TGTGCCAGCAGCTTAGAGGGGACTAGAGATACGCAGTATTTT.

V usage is TRBV29-1 and J usage is TRBJ2-1; perhaps TRBD2 as D (6 bases). V dropped 4 bases and J dropped 2 bases, with 18 bases sitting between them. The V gene's germline CDR1 is SQVTM and CDR2 ANQGSEA. This CDR3 comprises 16 residues. In DNA, the CDR3 is TGCAGCGTTGTCGGTGCCTTAGCGGAGGCCTACAATGAGCAGTTCTTC. Translating it yields CSVVGALAEAYNEQFF.

The rearrangement joins TRBV7-2 to TRBJ1-6; D may be TRBD1 (5 bases). The length of the CDR3 is 18 residues. Per the germline V gene, CDR1 is SGHTA and CDR2 is FQGNSA. Between the trimmed V and J ends, which lost 7 bases and 10 bases, there was a span of 29 bases. The CDR3 region has the DNA TGTGCCAGCACCTACCGGGCGGGGATGGGGCGAGGGAAATCACCCCTCCACTTT. It codes for CASTYRAGMGRGKSPLHF.

Details on this clone: This CDR3 is also generated by other DNA sequences in the sample. The V and J genes are TRBV4-1 and TRBJ2-4; TRBD2 aligns across 13 bases. Germline V gene sequence: CDR1 MGHRA, CDR2 YSYEKL. J lost 2 bases, V lost 0 bases, and 4 bases had no gene match. The CDR3 totals 18 residues. The CDR3 reads CASSQDLLAGGTKNIQYF. DNA of the CDR3: TGCGCCAGCAGCCAAGACTTACTAGCGGGGGGGACCAAAAACATTCAGTACTTC.

The genes are TRBV10-2 and TRBJ1-1; D is uncertain. CDR1 is WSHSY and CDR2 is SAAADI in the germline V gene. V was cut by 5 bases and J by 4 bases, with 11 bases left in between. This CDR3 is 13 amino acids long. The CDR3 DNA is TGCGCCAGCAGTTCTGAGGTTGGCACTGAAGCTTTCTTT. Its translation: CASSSEVGTEAFF.

The gene calls are TRBV7-8 and TRBJ1-1, with D maybe TRBD1 (5 bases). CDR3 length: 14 amino acids. V gave up 5 bases and J gave up 0 bases, with 10 bases separating them. Germline assignment: CDR1 SGHVS and CDR2 FQNEAQ. CDR3 nucleotide sequence: TGTGCCAGCAGCCTACGACAGCTGAACACTGAAGCTTTCTTT. Translated: CASSLRQLNTEAFF. Full variable domain (missing parts from reference TRBV7-8 and TRBJ1-1): GAGVSQSPRYKVAKRGQDVALRCDPISGHVSLFWYQQALGQGPEFLTYFQNEAQLDKSGLPSDRFFAERPEGSVSTLKIQRTQQEDSAVYLCASSLRQLNTEAFFGQGTRLTVV.

This clone was picked up one time. V gene TRBV7-2 combines with J gene TRBJ2-7, with no clear D. Trimming removed 2 bases from V and 1 base from J, with 12 bases in between. From germline, CDR1 is SGHTA and CDR2 FQGNSA. This CDR3 spans 15 amino acids. CDR3 loop: CASSLSVGSSYEQYF. Written as DNA, the CDR3 is TGTGCCAGCAGCTTATCGGTGGGCAGTTCCTACGAGCAGTACTTC.

CDR3 coding DNA: TGTGCCAGCAGTTACGAAACGGTTTCTGGGGCCAACGTCCTGACTTTC. Residues: CASSYETVSGANVLTF. This rearrangement joins TRBV6-5 to TRBJ2-6, with D uncertain. V lost 2 bases and J 1 base, leaving 9 bases between the germline ends. This CDR3 contains 16 residues. Germline V CDR1 and CDR2: MNHEY, SVGAGI.

The chain couples TRBV28 to TRBJ1-2; D not certain. Germline lookup yields CDR1 MDHEN and CDR2 SYDVKM. Trimming stripped 2 bases from V and 2 bases from J, with 18 bases between. This CDR3 region has 17 residues. Here the CDR3 reads CASSLGWEGSRNYGYTF. CDR3 bases: TGTGCCAGCAGTTTAGGCTGGGAGGGCAGCCGAAACTATGGCTACACCTTC.

The V gene is TRBV30, the J gene TRBJ2-5, with D possibly matching TRBD2 (5 bases). Judging by the DNA end, TRBJ2-7 fits better; the J call may be wrong. Germline V gene lookup returns CDR1 GTSNPN and CDR2 SVGIG (reference sequence). This CDR3 has 14 residues. CDR3 sequence: CAWSLGELTYEQYF. CDR3 in DNA: TGTGCCTGGAGTCTGGGAGAGCTCACCTACGAGCAGTACTTC.

The chain employs TRBV13 and TRBJ1-5; 9 nucleotides line up with TRBD1. The V gene's germline CDR1 is PRHDT and CDR2 FYEKMQ (reference sequence). CDR3 length: 14 amino acids. Trimming at V came to 5 bases and at J to 7 bases, leaving 6 bases not matched to a gene. CDR3 sequence reads: CASSNRGPEQPQHF. The CDR3 DNA is TGTGCCAGCAGCAACAGGGGGCCCGAACAGCCCCAGCATTTT.

This chain joins TRBV7-2 and TRBJ2-5, with TRBD2 matching over 11 bases. The better agreement between TRBJ2-7 and the DNA end casts doubt on the J call. The CDR3 has 14 residues. The germline gives CDR1 SGHTA, CDR2 FQGNSA. CDR3 bases: TGTGCCAGCAGCCCTAGCGGGGGGCCCTACGAGCAGTACTTC. It specifies CASSPSGGPYEQYF.

The chain recombines TRBV11-2 with TRBJ2-3; 9 bases match TRBD2. Trimming took 1 base from V and 8 from J; bases not matched to a gene: 16. CDR3 length: 18 amino acids. Germline CDR1 SGHAT, CDR2 FQNNGV. CDR3 residues: CASSLATSLAGAPATQYF. The CDR3 nucleotides are TGTGCCAGCAGCTTAGCCACCTCTTTAGCGGGGGCCCCCGCTACGCAGTATTTT.

This chain links TRBV14 with TRBJ1-2, with TRBD1 identical over 8 bases. The germline CDR1 and CDR2 sequences are SGHDN and FVKESK. V was clipped by 0 bases and J by 0 bases; unmatched bases: 9. CDR3 size: 18 residues. CDR3 DNA sequence: TGTGCCAGCAGCCAAGATTTGCGGACAGGGCTTACTAACTATGGCTACACCTTC. Translation: CASSQDLRTGLTNYGYTF.

The V gene is TRBV27, the J gene TRBJ2-2; D not resolved. Germline CDR1 reads MNHEY; CDR2 reads SMNVEV (reference sequence). This CDR3 is built from 17 residues. V shed 1 base and J shed 7 bases, with 19 bases lying between them. As DNA, the CDR3 is TGTGCCAGCAGTTTATACCCCCCGGTTGTATTCGGCGGGGAGCTGTTTTTT. This translates into CASSLYPPVVFGGELFF.

The chain has TRBV30 and TRBJ1-4; 10 bases map to TRBD1. With 3 bases clipped from V and 8 bases from J, the junction kept 12 bases outside the gene matches. The CDR3 sequence is 16 residues long. Germline assignment: CDR1 GTSNPN and CDR2 SVGIG (reference sequence). The CDR3 DNA reads as TGTGCCTGGAGCGGGGGTCTGGGACAGGGGAGGGAAAAACTGTTTTTT. Translating gives CAWSGGLGQGREKLFF.

This chain joins TRBV4-3 and TRBJ2-5, with D possibly TRBD1 on 6 matching bases. CDR1 is LGHNA, CDR2 YSLEER, per germline. This CDR3 region has 15 residues. V was trimmed by 4 bases and J by 2 bases, leaving 14 bases between them. Here the CDR3 DNA reads TGCGCCAGCAGCCCCACAGGGATCAGGCAAGAGACCCAGTACTTC. It specifies CASSPTGIRQETQYF.

The rearrangement links TRBV6-5 to TRBJ2-3; D ambiguous. The V end was cut by 4 bases, the J end by 3 bases, with 8 bases between. CDR3 length: 13 amino acids. Germline V gene data show CDR1 as MNHEY and CDR2 as SVGAGI. The CDR3 region is CASSLSETDTQYF. The CDR3, as DNA: TGTGCCAGCAGTTTAAGCGAAACAGATACGCAGTATTTT.

The chain uses TRBV7-2 and TRBJ1-6; D unresolved. V was shortened by 3 bases and J by 8 bases, with 14 bases between the two germline ends. The CDR3 runs to 15 residues. Germline CDR1 and CDR2: SGHTA and FQGNSA. CDR3 DNA sequence: TGTGCCAGCAGCTTTAGCGGGAACTACGATTCACCCCTCCACTTT. Translating it yields CASSFSGNYDSPLHF.

This clone has only a few counts. J is TRBJ1-2 and V is TRBV19; D not resolved. This CDR3 spans 12 amino acids. The V end lost 3 bases, the J end lost 10 bases, and 12 bases lay between the germline ends. Looked up from germline, CDR1 is LNHDA and CDR2 is SQIVND (reference sequence). CDR3 protein: CASSILGGPYTF. Written as DNA, the CDR3 is TGTGCCAGTAGTATCTTGGGAGGGCCCTACACCTTC.

The rearrangement joins TRBV7-2 to TRBJ2-7, with TRBD1 matching over 7 bases. Germline assignment: CDR1 SGHTA and CDR2 FQGNSA. Trimming took 5 bases from V and 2 from J; bases not matched to a gene: 6. This CDR3 has 14 amino acids. The CDR3 reads CASSPADRTYEQYF. The CDR3 DNA reads TGTGCCAGCAGCCCGGCGGACAGGACCTACGAGCAGTACTTC. The full variable domain, its missing parts supplied by reference TRBV7-2 and TRBJ2-7, is GAGVSQSPSNKVTEKGKDVELRCDPISGHTALYWYRQSLGQGLEFLIYFQGNSAPDKSGLPSDRFSAERTGGSVSTLTIQRTQQEDSAVYLCASSPADRTYEQYFGPGTRLTVT.

The chain carries TRBV4-1 and TRBJ2-7; possible D gene TRBD2, 6 bases. The V gene's germline CDR1 is MGHRA and CDR2 YSYEKL. This CDR3 has 15 amino acids. V lost 2 bases and J 9 bases, leaving 20 bases between the germline ends. CDR3 sequence reads: CASSQTPGGEGWQYF. The CDR3 DNA reads TGCGCCAGCAGCCAAACACCCGGGGGAGAGGGGTGGCAGTACTTC.

The table lists this clone with a few counts. V gene TRBV6-1 combines with J gene TRBJ1-1; 11 nucleotides align to TRBD1. Looked up from germline, CDR1 is MNHNS and CDR2 is SASEGT. V gave up 8 bases and J gave up 0 bases; unmatched junction bases: 2. There are 14 residues in the CDR3. The CDR3 reads CASGDRGMNTEAFF. The CDR3 region has the DNA TGTGCCAGCGGGGACAGGGGGATGAACACTGAAGCTTTCTTT.

The rearrangement uses TRBV6-5 and TRBJ1-1; D call uncertain. Between the trimmed V and J ends, which lost 1 base and 5 bases, there was a span of 17 bases. From germline, CDR1 is MNHEY and CDR2 SVGAGI. The CDR3 loop spans 16 amino acids. In DNA form, the CDR3 reads TGTGCCAGCAGTTACTTACTGACTCCGCGGAGGACTGAAGCTTTCTTT. Its translation is CASSYLLTPRRTEAFF.

This clone came up once. CDR3 residues: CASSVQGTYEQYF. CDR3 in DNA: TGTGCCAGTAGTGTCCAGGGCACCTACGAGCAGTACTTC. V is TRBV19 and J is TRBJ2-7; tentatively, D is TRBD1 (5 bases). Germline CDR1 reads LNHDA; CDR2 reads SQIVND (reference sequence). The V end was cut by 5 bases, the J end by 2 bases, with 10 bases between. The length of the CDR3 is 13 residues.

The chain recombines TRBV4-2 with TRBJ2-5, with D perhaps matching TRBD1 (5 bases). The DNA end is a closer match to TRBJ2-7, so the J assignment may be wrong. CDR1 is LGHNA, CDR2 YNFKEQ, per germline. The CDR3 sequence is 14 residues long. The CDR3 DNA is TGTGCCAGCAGCCAAGCCTCACAGGCCTACGAGCAGTACTTC. It is translated as CASSQASQAYEQYF.

The chain recombines TRBV30 with TRBJ2-2, with a tentative D call TRBD1 (6 bases). Germline loops: CDR1 GTSNPN, CDR2 SVGIG (reference sequence). This CDR3 spans 13 amino acids. The ends were cut back, 3 bases at V and 7 bases at J, with 12 bases in the middle. The CDR3 bases are TGTGCCTGGAGGTACAGGGTATTCGGGGAGCTGTTTTTT. Translation gives CAWRYRVFGELFF.

This clone has a single count. V gene TRBV18 combines with J gene TRBJ2-7; D is perhaps TRBD2 (6 bases). Trimming removed 0 bases from V and 0 bases from J, with 9 bases in between. The CDR3 contains 15 residues. Germline-derived CDR1 and CDR2 are KGHSH and LQKENI. CDR3 nucleotides: TGTGCCAGCTCACCACCGGGGGGAGGCTCCTACGAGCAGTACTTC. Translating it yields CASSPPGGGSYEQYF.

V and J are TRBV28 and TRBJ2-7, with 9 bases matching TRBD1. Germline CDR1 MDHEN, CDR2 SYDVKM. Trimming cost V 4 bases and J 5 bases; bases outside gene matches: 15. There are 17 residues in the CDR3. The CDR3 DNA is TGTGCCAGCAGTTCTTTGCTCCTCGGGACAGGGTCCAACGAGCAGTACTTC. Translated, it gives CASSSLLLGTGSNEQYF. Variable domain in full (rest from reference TRBV28 and TRBJ2-7): DVKVTQSSRYLVKRTGEKVFLECVQDMDHENMFWYRQDPGLGLRLIYFSYDVKMKEKGDIPEGYSVSREKKERFSLILESASTNQTSMYLCASSSLLLGTGSNEQYFGPGTRLTVT.

The chain is built from TRBV7-8 and TRBJ1-5; 8 bases are a match to TRBD1. The CDR3 is 15 amino acids. Germline V lookup: CDR1 SGHVS, CDR2 FQNEAQ. V shed 5 bases and J 1 base; nucleotides not matched to a gene: 4. Written as DNA, the CDR3 is TGTGCCAGCAGCCAAAGGACAGGGAGCAATCAGCCCCAGCATTTT. Its translation: CASSQRTGSNQPQHF.